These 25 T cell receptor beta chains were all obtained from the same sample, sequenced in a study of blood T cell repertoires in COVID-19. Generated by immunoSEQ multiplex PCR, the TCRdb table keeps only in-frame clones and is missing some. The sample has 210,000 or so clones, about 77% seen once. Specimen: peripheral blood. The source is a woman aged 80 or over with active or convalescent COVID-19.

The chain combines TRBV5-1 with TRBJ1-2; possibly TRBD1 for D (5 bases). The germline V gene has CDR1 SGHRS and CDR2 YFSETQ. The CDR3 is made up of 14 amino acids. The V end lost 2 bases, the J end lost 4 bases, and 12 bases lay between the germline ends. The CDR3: CASSFDGATYGYTF. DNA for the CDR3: TGCGCCAGCAGCTTTGATGGGGCCACCTATGGCTACACCTTC.

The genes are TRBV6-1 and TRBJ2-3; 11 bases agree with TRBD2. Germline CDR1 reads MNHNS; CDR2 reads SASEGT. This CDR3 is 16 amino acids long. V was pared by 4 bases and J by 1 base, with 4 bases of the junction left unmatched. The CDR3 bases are TGTGCCAGCAGTGCCACTAGCGGGGGTGGCACAGATACGCAGTATTTT. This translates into CASSATSGGGTDTQYF.

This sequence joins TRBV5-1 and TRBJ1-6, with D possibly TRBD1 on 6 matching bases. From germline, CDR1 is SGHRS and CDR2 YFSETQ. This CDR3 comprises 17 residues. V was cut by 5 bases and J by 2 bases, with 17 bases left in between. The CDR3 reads CASRSGQSGPYNSPLHF. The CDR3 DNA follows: TGCGCCAGCAGATCCGGACAGTCTGGTCCCTATAATTCACCCCTCCACTTT.

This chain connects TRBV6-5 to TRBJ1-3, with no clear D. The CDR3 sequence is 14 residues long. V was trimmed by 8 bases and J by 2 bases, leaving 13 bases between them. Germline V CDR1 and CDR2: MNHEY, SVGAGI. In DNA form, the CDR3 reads TGTGCCAGCGTAGAGGGCTTACCTGGAAACACCATATATTTT. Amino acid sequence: CASVEGLPGNTIYF.

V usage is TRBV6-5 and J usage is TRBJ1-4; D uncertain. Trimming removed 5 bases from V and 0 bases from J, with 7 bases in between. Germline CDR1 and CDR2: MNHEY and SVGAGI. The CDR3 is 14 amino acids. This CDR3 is CASSTSATNEKLFF. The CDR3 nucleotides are TGTGCCAGCAGTACCAGCGCAACTAATGAAAAACTGTTTTTT.

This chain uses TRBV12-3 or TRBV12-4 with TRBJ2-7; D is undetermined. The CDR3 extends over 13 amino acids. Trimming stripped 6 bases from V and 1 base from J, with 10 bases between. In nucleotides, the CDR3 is TGTGCCAGCAGATCGAGCGCTTCCTACGAGCAGTACTTC. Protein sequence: CASRSSASYEQYF.

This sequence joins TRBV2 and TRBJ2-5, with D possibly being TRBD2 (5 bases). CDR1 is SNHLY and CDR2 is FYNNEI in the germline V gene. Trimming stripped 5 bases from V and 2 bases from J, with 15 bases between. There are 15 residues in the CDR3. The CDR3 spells CASSYEIPGQETQYF. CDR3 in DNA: TGTGCCAGCAGTTACGAAATCCCGGGGCAAGAGACCCAGTACTTC.

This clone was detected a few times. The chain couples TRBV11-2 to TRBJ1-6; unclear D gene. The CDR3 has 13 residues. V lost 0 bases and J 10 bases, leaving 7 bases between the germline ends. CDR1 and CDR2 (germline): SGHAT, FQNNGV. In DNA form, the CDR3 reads TGTGCCAGCAGCTTAGAGCCGGGATCACCCCTCCACTTT. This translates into CASSLEPGSPLHF.

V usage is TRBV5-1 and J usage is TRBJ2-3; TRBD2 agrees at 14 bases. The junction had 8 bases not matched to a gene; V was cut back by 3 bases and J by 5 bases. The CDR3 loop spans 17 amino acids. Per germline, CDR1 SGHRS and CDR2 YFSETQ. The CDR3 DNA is TGCGCCAGCAGCTCCTTGACTAGCGGGGGGGCGATAGATACGCAGTATTTT. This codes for CASSSLTSGGAIDTQYF.

The CDR3 nucleotides are TGTGCCAGCAGCTTGGCCTTCGGACAGGGTATTGGAGGCTACACCTTC. This translates into CASSLAFGQGIGGYTF. V is TRBV5-5 and J is TRBJ1-2; 8 nucleotides match TRBD1. Trimming cost V 0 bases and J 8 bases; bases outside gene matches: 12. The CDR3 extends over 16 amino acids. Germline V gene sequence: CDR1 SGHKS, CDR2 YYEKEE (reference sequence).

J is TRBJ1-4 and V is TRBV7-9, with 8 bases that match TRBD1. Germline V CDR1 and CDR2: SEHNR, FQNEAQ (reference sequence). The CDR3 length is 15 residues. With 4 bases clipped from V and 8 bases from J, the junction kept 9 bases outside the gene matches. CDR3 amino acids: CASSYGQGVSEKLFF. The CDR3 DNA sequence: TGTGCCAGCAGCTACGGACAGGGTGTCTCGGAAAAACTGTTTTTT.

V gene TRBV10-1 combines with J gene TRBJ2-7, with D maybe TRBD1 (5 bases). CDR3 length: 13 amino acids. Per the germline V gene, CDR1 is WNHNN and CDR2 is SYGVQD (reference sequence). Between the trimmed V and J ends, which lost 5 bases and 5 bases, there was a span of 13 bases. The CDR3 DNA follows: TGCGCCAGCAGTCAGTACGTGGACAACGAGCAGTACTTC. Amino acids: CASSQYVDNEQYF.

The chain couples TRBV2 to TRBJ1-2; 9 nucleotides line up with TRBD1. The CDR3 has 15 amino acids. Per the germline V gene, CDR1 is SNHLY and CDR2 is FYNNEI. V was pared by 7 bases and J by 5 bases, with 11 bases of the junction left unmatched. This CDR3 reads CASTQGQGRPYGYTF. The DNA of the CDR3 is TGTGCCAGCACCCAAGGACAGGGGAGACCTTATGGCTACACCTTC.

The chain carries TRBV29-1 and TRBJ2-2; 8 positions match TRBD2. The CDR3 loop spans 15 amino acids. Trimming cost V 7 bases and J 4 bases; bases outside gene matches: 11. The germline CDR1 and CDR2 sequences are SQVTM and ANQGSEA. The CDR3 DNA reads TGCAGCGCCCGGGGGGGCGGCAGGAGCACCGGGGAGCTGTTTTTT. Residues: CSARGGGRSTGELFF.

The CDR3 nucleotides read TGTGCCAGCATGACAGGCACGGCCTCTGACACTGAAGCTTTCTTT. This translates into CASMTGTASDTEAFF. The chain is built from TRBV6-5 and TRBJ1-1; D might be TRBD1 (6 bases). There are 15 residues in the CDR3. V was cut by 7 bases and J by 3 bases, with 18 bases left in between. Germline lookup yields CDR1 MNHEY and CDR2 SVGAGI.

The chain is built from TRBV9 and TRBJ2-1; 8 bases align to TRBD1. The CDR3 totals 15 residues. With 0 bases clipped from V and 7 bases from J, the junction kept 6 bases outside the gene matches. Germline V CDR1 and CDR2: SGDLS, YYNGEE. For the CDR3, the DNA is TGTGCCAGCAGCGTAGGGGGGCAGGGGGCAAATGAGCAGTTCTTC. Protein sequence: CASSVGGQGANEQFF.

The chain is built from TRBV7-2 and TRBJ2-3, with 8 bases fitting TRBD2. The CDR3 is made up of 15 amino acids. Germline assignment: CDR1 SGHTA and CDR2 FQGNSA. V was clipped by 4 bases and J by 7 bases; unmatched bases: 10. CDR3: CASSSPRSGTYTQYF. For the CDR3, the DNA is TGTGCCAGCAGCTCACCTCGTAGCGGGACGTATACGCAGTATTTT.

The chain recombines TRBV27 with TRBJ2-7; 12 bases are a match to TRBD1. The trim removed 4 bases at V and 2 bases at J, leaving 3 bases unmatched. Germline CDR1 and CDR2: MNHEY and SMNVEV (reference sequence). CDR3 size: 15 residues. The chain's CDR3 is CASSSGTGGTYEQYF. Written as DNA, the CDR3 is TGTGCCAGCAGTTCAGGGACAGGGGGCACCTACGAGCAGTACTTC.

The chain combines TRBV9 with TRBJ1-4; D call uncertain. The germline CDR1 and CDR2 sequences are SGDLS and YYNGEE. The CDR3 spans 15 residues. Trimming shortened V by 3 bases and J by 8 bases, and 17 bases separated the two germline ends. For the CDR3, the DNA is TGTGCCAGCAGCGGGGGAGTTTCCCTAGGCGAAAAACTGTTTTTT. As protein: CASSGGVSLGEKLFF.

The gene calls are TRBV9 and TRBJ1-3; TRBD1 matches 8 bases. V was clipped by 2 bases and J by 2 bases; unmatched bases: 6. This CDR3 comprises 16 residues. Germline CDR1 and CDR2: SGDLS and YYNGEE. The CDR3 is CASSVSGQGTGNTIYF. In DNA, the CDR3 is TGTGCCAGCAGCGTGTCAGGACAGGGAACTGGAAACACCATATATTTT.

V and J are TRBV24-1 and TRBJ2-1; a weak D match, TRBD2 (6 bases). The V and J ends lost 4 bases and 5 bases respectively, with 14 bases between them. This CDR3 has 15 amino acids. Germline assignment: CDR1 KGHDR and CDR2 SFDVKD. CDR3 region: CATSDFSGTHNEQFF. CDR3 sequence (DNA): TGTGCCACCAGTGACTTCTCCGGGACTCACAATGAGCAGTTCTTC.

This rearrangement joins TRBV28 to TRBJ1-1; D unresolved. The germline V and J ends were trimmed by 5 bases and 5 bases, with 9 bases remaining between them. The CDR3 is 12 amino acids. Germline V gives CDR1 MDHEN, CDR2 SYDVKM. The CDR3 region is CASSIRRTEAFF. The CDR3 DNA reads TGTGCCAGCAGTATTCGTCGGACTGAAGCTTTCTTT.

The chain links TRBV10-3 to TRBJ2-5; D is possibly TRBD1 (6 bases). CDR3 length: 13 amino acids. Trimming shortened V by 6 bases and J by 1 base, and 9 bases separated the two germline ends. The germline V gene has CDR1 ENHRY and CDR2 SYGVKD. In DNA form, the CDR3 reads TGTGCCATCAGCGGGGACACCCAAGAGACCCAGTACTTC. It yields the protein CAISGDTQETQYF.

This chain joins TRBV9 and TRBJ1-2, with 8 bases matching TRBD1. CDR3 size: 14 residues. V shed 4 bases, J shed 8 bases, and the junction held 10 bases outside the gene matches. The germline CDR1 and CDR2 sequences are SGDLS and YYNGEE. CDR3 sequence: CASSIHSGQAGYTF. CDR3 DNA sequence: TGTGCCAGCAGCATACACTCGGGACAGGCCGGCTACACCTTC. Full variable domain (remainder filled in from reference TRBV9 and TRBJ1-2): DSGVTQTPKHLITATGQRVTLRCSPRSGDLSVYWYQQSLDQGLQFLIQYYNGEERAKGNILERFSAQQFPDLHSELNLSSLELGDSALYFCASSIHSGQAGYTFGSGTRLTVV.

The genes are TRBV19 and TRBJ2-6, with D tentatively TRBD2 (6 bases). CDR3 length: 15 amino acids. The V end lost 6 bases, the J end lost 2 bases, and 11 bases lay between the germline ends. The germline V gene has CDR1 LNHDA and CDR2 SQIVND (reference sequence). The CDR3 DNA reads TGTGCCAGTAGCGAACGGGGGACTGGGGCCAACGTCCTGACTTTC. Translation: CASSERGTGANVLTF.